This T cell receptor (beta chain) was captured in a study of cytomegalovirus exposure and HLA in healthy donors. This clone was observed a few times. It was with 60 Vbeta and 13 Jbeta primers that the PCR ran. The repertoire was sequenced with immunoSEQ multiplex PCR; TCRdb's copy has only in-frame clones and lacks some. This sample yields about 95,000 clones, of which approximately 70% are seen a single time; around 16% belongs to the top ten. Deletions cut 2 bases from V and 5 bases from J, with 7 bases between. This CDR3 is built from 13 residues. CDR1 is SEHNR, CDR2 FQNEAQ, per germline (reference sequence).

The sequencing sample was made of PBMCs. The rearrangement joins TRBV7-9 to TRBJ1-5; D may be TRBD1 (6 bases). The TCR was taken from a woman between 45 and 65 years old in good health and CMV-seropositive. The CDR3 DNA follows: TGTGCCAGCAGCTTATCAGGGGATCAGCCCCAGCATTTT. Its translation is CASSLSGDQPQHF.